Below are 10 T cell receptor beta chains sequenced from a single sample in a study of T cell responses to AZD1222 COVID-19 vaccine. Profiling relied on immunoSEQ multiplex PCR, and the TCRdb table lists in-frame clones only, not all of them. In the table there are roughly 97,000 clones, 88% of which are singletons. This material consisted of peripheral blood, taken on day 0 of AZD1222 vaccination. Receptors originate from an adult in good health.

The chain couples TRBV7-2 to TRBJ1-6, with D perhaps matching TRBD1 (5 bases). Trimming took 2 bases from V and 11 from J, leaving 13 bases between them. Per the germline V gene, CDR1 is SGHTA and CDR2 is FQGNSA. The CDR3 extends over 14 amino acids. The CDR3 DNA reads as TGTGCCAGCAGCTTATCGGGGGGTGTGACACCCCTCCACTTT. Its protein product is CASSLSGGVTPLHF.

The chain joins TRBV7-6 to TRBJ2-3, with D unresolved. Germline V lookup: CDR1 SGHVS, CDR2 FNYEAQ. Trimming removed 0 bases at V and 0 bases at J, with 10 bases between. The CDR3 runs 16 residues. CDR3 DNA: TGTGCCAGCAGCTTAGCCCCCCATCTGAGCACAGATACGCAGTATTTT. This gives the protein CASSLAPHLSTDTQYF.

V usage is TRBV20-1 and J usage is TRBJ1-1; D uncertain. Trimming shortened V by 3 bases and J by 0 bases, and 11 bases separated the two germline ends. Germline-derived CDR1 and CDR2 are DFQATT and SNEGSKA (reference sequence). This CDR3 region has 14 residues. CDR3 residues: CSASDARMNTEAFF. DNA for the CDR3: TGCAGTGCTAGTGACGCCCGAATGAACACTGAAGCTTTCTTT.

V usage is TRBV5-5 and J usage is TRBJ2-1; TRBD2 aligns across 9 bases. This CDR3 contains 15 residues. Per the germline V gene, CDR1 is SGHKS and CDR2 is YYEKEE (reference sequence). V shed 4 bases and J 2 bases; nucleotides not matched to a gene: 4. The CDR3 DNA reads TGTGCCAGCAGCCAGCGGGGGGTCCCCTACAATGAGCAGTTCTTC. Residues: CASSQRGVPYNEQFF.

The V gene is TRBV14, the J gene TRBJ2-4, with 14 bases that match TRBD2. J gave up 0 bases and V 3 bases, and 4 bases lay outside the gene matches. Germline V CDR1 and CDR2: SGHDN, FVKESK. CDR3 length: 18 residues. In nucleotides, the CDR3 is TGTGCCAGCAGCCAGGGACTAGCGGGGGCCGGAGCCAAAAACATTCAGTACTTC. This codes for CASSQGLAGAGAKNIQYF.

The CDR3 nucleotides read TGTGCCAGCAGTTTATCTCGCGCGGGTAGAGAGCAGTACTTC. Residues: CASSLSRAGREQYF. The rearrangement links TRBV28 to TRBJ2-7; maybe TRBD2 (5 bases). This CDR3 has 14 amino acids. The germline V gene has CDR1 MDHEN and CDR2 SYDVKM. V was pared by 1 base and J by 7 bases, with 14 bases between. Variable domain in full (rest from reference TRBV28 and TRBJ2-7): DVKVTQSSRYLVKRTGEKVFLECVQDMDHENMFWYRQDPGLGLRLIYFSYDVKMKEKGDIPEGYSVSREKKERFSLILESASTNQTSMYLCASSLSRAGREQYFGPGTRLTVT.

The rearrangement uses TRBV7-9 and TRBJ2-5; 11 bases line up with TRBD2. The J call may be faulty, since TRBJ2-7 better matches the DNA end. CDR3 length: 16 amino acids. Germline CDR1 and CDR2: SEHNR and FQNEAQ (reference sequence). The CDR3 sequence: CASSSEGTSGYYEQYF. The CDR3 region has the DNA TGTGCCAGCAGCTCAGAAGGGACTAGCGGATACTACGAGCAGTACTTC.

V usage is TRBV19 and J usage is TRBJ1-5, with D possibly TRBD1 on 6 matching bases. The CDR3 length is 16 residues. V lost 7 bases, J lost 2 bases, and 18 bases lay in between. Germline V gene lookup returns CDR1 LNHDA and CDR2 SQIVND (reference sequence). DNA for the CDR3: TGTGCCAGTAAGAATTCCCCCAGGGGTGGCAATCAGCCCCAGCATTTT. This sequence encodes CASKNSPRGGNQPQHF.

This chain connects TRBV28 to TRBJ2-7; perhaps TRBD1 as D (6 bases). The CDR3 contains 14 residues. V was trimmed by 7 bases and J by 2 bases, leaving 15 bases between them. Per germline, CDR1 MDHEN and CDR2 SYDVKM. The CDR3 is CASTRGGATYEQYF. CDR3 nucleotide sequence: TGTGCCAGCACCAGAGGGGGAGCGACCTACGAGCAGTACTTC.

CDR3 nucleotides: TGTGCCAGCAGCATTTGGGGGTCTAATGAAAAACTGTTTTTT. It encodes CASSIWGSNEKLFF. The V and J genes are TRBV5-4 and TRBJ1-4; D might be TRBD1 (5 bases). This CDR3 region has 14 residues. Trimming shortened V by 4 bases and J by 3 bases, and 10 bases separated the two germline ends. Germline V CDR1 and CDR2: SGHNT, YYREEE (reference sequence).